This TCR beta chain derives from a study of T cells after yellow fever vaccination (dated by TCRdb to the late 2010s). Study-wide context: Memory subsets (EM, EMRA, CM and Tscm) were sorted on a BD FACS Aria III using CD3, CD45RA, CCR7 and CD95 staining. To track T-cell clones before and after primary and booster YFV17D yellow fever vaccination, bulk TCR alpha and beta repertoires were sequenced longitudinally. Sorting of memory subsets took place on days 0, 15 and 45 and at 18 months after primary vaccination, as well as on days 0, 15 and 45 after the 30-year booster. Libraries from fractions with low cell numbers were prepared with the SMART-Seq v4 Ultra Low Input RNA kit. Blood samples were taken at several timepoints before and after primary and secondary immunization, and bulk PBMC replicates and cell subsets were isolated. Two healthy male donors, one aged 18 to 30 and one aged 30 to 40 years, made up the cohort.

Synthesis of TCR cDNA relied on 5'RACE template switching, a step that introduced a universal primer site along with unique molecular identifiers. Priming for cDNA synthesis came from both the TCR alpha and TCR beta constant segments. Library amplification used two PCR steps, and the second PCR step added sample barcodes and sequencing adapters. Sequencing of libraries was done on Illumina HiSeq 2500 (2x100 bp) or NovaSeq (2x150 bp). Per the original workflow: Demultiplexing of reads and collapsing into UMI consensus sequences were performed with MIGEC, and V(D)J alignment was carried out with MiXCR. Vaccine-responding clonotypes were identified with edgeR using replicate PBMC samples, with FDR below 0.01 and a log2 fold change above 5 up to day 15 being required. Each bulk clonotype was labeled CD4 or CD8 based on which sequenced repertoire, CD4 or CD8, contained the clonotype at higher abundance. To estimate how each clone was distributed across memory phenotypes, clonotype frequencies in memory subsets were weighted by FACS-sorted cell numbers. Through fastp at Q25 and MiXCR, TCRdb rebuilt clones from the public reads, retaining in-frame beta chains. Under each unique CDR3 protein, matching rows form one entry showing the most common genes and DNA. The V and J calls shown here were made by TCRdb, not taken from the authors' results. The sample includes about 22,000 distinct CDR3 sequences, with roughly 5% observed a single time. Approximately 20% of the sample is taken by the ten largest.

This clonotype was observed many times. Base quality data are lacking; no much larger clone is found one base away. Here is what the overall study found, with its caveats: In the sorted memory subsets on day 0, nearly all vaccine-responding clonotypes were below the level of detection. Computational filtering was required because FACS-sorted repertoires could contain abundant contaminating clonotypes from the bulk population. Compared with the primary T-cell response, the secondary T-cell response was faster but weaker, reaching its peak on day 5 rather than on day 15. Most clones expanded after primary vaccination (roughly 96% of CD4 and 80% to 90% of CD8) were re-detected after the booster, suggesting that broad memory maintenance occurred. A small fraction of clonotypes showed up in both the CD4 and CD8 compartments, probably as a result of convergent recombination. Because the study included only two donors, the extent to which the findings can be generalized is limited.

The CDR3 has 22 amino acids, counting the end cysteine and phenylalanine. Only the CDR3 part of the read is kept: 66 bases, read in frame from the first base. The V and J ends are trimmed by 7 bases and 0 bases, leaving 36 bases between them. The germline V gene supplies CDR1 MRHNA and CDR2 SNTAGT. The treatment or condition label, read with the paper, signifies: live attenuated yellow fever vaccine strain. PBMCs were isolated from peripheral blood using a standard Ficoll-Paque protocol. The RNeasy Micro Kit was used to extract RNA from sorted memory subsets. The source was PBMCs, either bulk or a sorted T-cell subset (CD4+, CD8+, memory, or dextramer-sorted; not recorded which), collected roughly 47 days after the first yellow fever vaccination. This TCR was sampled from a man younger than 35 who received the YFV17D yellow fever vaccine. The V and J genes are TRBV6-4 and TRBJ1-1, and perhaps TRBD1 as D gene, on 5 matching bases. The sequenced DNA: TGTGCCAGCACCCTCCTGGCAGGGCGGTTTATGGGGTTGGGGGGACTGAACACTGAAGCTTTCTTT. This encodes CASTLLAGRFMGLGGLNTEAFF.